Listed below are T cell receptor beta chains from one sample, sequenced in a study of blood T cells in healthy people across ages. MiXCR, applied by TCRdb to the 5' RACE reads, yields one record per CDR3 protein. The data contain 2 million or so distinct CDR3 sequences, roughly 52% of them singletons. Sequenced: blood. The receptors were sampled from a woman in her 40s in good health. Both conserved end residues are trimmed from each CDR3.

j_call	v_call	cdr3_aa
TRBJ2-5	TRBV29-1	SVNGGQVRETQY
TRBJ2-7	TRBV20-1	SARIGLAGVLHQY
TRBJ2-2	TRBV29-1	SARTGGDITGELF
TRBJ2-1	TRBV12-3/TRBV12-4	ASSLESYNEQF
TRBJ2-5	TRBV7-2	ASSLKRVLGAQY
TRBJ2-3	TRBV7-9	ASSTKTQRGTDTQY
TRBJ1-5	TRBV6-5	ASSYSSATQPQH
TRBJ2-1	TRBV7-8	ASSGGLAGGPRSYNEQF
TRBJ2-3	TRBV4-3	ASSQDSAGGGTDTQY
TRBJ2-3	TRBV5-6	ASSSHQLDYTDTQY
NA	TRBV20-1	SAQISSGGDWETQY
TRBJ2-7	TRBV2	ASSVNQSSGSYEQY
TRBJ1-2	TRBV4-2	ASSQEGRATGYT
TRBJ2-5	TRBV15	ATATNSPGEETQY
TRBJ2-3	TRBV29-1	SVERLAGGTTDTQY